The next 18 T cell receptor beta chains were all read from a single sample in a study of response to subunit inactivated influenza vaccine. TCRdb analysed the RT-PCR reads with MiXCR anew, one entry per CDR3 protein. The table has approximately 170,000 distinct CDR3 sequences, roughly 14% seen once. The specimen comprised CD8+ T cells sorted from PBMCs, sampled roughly 5 days after vaccination. The receptors shown here come from a man over 45 who received an inactivated influenza vaccine.

The chain links TRBV12-3 or TRBV12-4 to TRBJ2-7; D gene unclear. The CDR3 spans 13 residues. The V end lost 1 base, the J end lost 6 bases, and 10 bases lay between the germline ends. The CDR3 loop reads CASSLDRSSEQYF. CDR3 nucleotide sequence: TGTGCCAGCAGTTTAGATCGTTCGAGCGAGCAGTACTTC.

The chain employs TRBV5-6 and TRBJ2-7, with TRBD1 as a possible D gene (6 bases). Germline V gene lookup returns CDR1 SGHDT and CDR2 YYEEEE. This CDR3 spans 12 amino acids. V lost 9 bases to trimming and J lost 4 bases, with 14 bases between them. In DNA, the CDR3 is TGTGCCATCAGGGGCCAGGGGTACGAGCAGTACTTC. Its translation: CAIRGQGYEQYF.

In nucleotides, the CDR3 is TGTGCCAGCAGCGGAGCCCAGAGCGGGGGCTACGAGCAGTACTTC. It codes for CASSGAQSGGYEQYF. The rearrangement uses TRBV13 and TRBJ2-7, with 8 bases lining up with TRBD2. CDR1 is PRHDT and CDR2 is FYEKMQ in the germline V gene (reference sequence). The CDR3 covers 15 residues. V shed 5 bases and J 3 bases; nucleotides not matched to a gene: 9.

This clonotype occurred a few times. The chain couples TRBV9 to TRBJ2-2, with TRBD1 as a possible D gene (6 bases). The CDR3 is 15 residues long. Trimming took off 3 bases at V and 6 bases at J, with 15 bases between the two ends. The germline V gene has CDR1 SGDLS and CDR2 YYNGEE. Here the CDR3 reads CASSEGSGVPGELFF. The CDR3 DNA follows: TGTGCCAGCAGCGAGGGATCAGGGGTTCCCGGGGAGCTGTTTTTT.

This clonotype has just a few counts. V gene TRBV12-3 or TRBV12-4 combines with J gene TRBJ2-1; no clear D. The CDR3 runs 14 residues. V lost 3 bases to trimming and J lost 3 bases, with 9 bases between them. This CDR3 is CASSLAQNYNEQFF. The CDR3 region has the DNA TGTGCCAGCAGTTTGGCACAGAACTACAATGAGCAGTTCTTC.

Many counts were recorded for this clonotype. V is TRBV12-3 or TRBV12-4 and J is TRBJ2-5; D is unresolved. Trimming stripped 3 bases from V and 7 bases from J, with 12 bases between. The CDR3 totals 13 residues. DNA for the CDR3: TGTGCCAGCAGTTTGGGCGGCCCCGCGACCCAGTACTTC. Protein sequence: CASSLGGPATQYF.

This clonotype has a handful of counts. J is TRBJ2-2 and V is TRBV27; D uncertain. The CDR3 runs 14 residues. Germline V lookup: CDR1 MNHEY, CDR2 SMNVEV (reference sequence). Between the trimmed V and J ends, which lost 3 bases and 4 bases, there was a span of 9 bases. CDR3 sequence: CASSLWGFTGELFF. For the CDR3, the DNA is TGTGCCAGCAGTTTGTGGGGATTCACCGGGGAGCTGTTTTTT.

This clonotype was detected many times. The chain has TRBV6-1 and TRBJ1-1, with D unresolved. Trimming left V 4 bases short and J 0 bases short, with 9 bases between. The CDR3 runs to 14 residues. The germline V gene has CDR1 MNHNS and CDR2 SASEGT. DNA of the CDR3: TGTGCCAGCAGTGCTACAGTTATGAACACTGAAGCTTTCTTT. The encoded protein is CASSATVMNTEAFF.

A few counts support this clonotype. This chain connects TRBV20-1 to TRBJ1-5; D gene unclear. The germline V gene has CDR1 DFQATT and CDR2 SNEGSKA (reference sequence). The CDR3 runs 14 residues. Deletions cut 3 bases from V and 1 base from J, with 10 bases between. The CDR3 loop is CSAREGMSNQPQHF. The CDR3, as DNA: TGCAGTGCTAGGGAGGGAATGAGCAATCAGCCCCAGCATTTT.

In this sample, this clonotype turned up many times. The V and J genes are TRBV28 and TRBJ2-3, with D perhaps being TRBD1 or TRBD2 (5 bases each). The CDR3 totals 14 residues. V lost 5 bases, J lost 2 bases, and 11 bases lay in between. Germline V gene sequence: CDR1 MDHEN, CDR2 SYDVKM. The CDR3 DNA reads TGTGCCAGCAGTCTCTCGGGGACCACAGATACGCAGTATTTT. Its protein product is CASSLSGTTDTQYF. Drawing the rest from reference TRBV28 and TRBJ2-3, the complete variable domain is DVKVTQSSRYLVKRTGEKVFLECVQDMDHENMFWYRQDPGLGLRLIYFSYDVKMKEKGDIPEGYSVSREKKERFSLILESASTNQTSMYLCASSLSGTTDTQYFGPGTRLTVL.

This chain connects TRBV7-8 to TRBJ2-1; a possible D gene is TRBD2 (6 bases). V gave up 4 bases and J gave up 0 bases, with 13 bases separating them. CDR1 and CDR2 (germline): SGHVS, FQNEAQ. This CDR3 is built from 16 residues. Here the CDR3 DNA reads TGTGCCAGCAGCTCCCGAGGTAGCGGCTCCTACAATGAGCAGTTCTTC. This encodes CASSSRGSGSYNEQFF.

This clonotype has more than one count but fewer than ten. V is TRBV9 and J is TRBJ2-5, with D possibly being TRBD2 (6 bases). The CDR3 contains 15 residues. The V gene's germline CDR1 is SGDLS and CDR2 YYNGEE. Trimming cost V 4 bases and J 5 bases, with 18 bases left between them. CDR3 sequence reads: CASSSGTSSRETQYF. In DNA, the CDR3 is TGTGCCAGCAGCTCCGGGACTTCTTCGCGGGAGACCCAGTACTTC.

Written as DNA, the CDR3 is TGCAGCGTTGCCGGGTCCAATACTAACTATGGCTACACCTTC. Protein: CSVAGSNTNYGYTF. This rearrangement joins TRBV29-1 to TRBJ1-2; no clear D. V lost 4 bases and J lost 0, with 12 bases in between. Looked up from germline, CDR1 is SQVTM and CDR2 is ANQGSEA. This CDR3 comprises 14 residues.

This clonotype was counted only a few times. CDR3 coding DNA: TGTGCCAGCAGTTACTCCCTAAGGCTAAGGGGGAATCAGCCCCAGCATTTT. This translates into CASSYSLRLRGNQPQHF. The rearrangement joins TRBV6-2 or TRBV6-3 to TRBJ1-5, with a tentative D call TRBD1 (6 bases). V lost 0 bases, J lost 4 bases, and 16 bases lay in between. CDR1 is MNHEY and CDR2 is SVGEGT in the germline V gene. The CDR3 has 17 residues.

The sample holds a few counts of this clonotype. This sequence joins TRBV10-3 and TRBJ2-3, with TRBD2 matching 11 bases. The germline CDR1 and CDR2 sequences are ENHRY and SYGVKD. The CDR3 is made up of 14 amino acids. The V segment lost 2 bases and the J segment 7 bases; nucleotides outside the gene matches: 2. The CDR3 DNA follows: TGTGCCATCAGTGAGCCTAGCGGGAGGAATACGCAGTATTTT. Amino acid sequence: CAISEPSGRNTQYF.

This clonotype came up a few times. The chain is built from TRBV6-5 and TRBJ2-7; possible D gene TRBD1, 6 bases. Between the trimmed V and J ends, which lost 2 bases and 5 bases, there was a span of 16 bases. Germline CDR1 is MNHEY and CDR2 is SVGAGI. The CDR3 runs 15 residues. The chain's CDR3 is CASSYLGTLEDEQYF. CDR3 bases: TGTGCCAGCAGTTACCTCGGGACACTGGAAGACGAGCAGTACTTC.

The table lists this clonotype with many counts. The chain uses TRBV28 and TRBJ2-1; 9 nucleotides agree with TRBD2. The CDR3 totals 19 residues. CDR1 is MDHEN, CDR2 SYDVKM, per germline. Losses at the gene ends were 5 bases for V and 7 bases for J; bases not matched to a gene: 21. The CDR3 nucleotides read TGTGCCAGCAGTCATCCCCAAACCAATGAGCGGGAGGATGGGAATGAGCAGTTCTTC. Its protein is CASSHPQTNEREDGNEQFF. The variable domain in full, with the rest retrieved from reference TRBV28 and TRBJ2-1, is DVKVTQSSRYLVKRTGEKVFLECVQDMDHENMFWYRQDPGLGLRLIYFSYDVKMKEKGDIPEGYSVSREKKERFSLILESASTNQTSMYLCASSHPQTNEREDGNEQFFGPGTRLTVL.

This rearrangement joins TRBV20-1 to TRBJ2-5; D is possibly TRBD1 or TRBD2 (5 bases each). This CDR3 contains 15 residues. Germline values: CDR1 DFQATT, CDR2 SNEGSKA (reference sequence). The V gene lost 3 bases and the J gene lost 4 bases, with 18 bases spanning the gap. Here the CDR3 DNA reads TGCAGTGCTAGTTCTTCCCGAGGGGCTCGAGAGACCCAGTACTTC. This codes for CSASSSRGARETQYF.